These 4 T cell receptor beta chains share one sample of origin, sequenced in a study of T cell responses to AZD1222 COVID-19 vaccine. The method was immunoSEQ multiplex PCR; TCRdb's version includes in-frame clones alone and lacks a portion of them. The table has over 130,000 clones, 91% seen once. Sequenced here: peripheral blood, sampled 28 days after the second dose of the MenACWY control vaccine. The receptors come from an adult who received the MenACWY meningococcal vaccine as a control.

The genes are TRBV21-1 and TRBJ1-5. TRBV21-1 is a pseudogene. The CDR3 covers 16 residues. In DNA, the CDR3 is TGTGCCAGCAGCAATGAGGTTCCGTATAGCAATCAGCCCCAGCATTTT. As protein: CASSNEVPYSNQPQHF.

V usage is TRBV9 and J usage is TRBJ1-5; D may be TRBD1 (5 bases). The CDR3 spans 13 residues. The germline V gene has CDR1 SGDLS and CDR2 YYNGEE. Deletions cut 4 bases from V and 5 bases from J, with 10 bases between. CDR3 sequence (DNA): TGTGCCAGCAGCAAGGACACTTATCAGCCCCAGCATTTT. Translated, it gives CASSKDTYQPQHF.

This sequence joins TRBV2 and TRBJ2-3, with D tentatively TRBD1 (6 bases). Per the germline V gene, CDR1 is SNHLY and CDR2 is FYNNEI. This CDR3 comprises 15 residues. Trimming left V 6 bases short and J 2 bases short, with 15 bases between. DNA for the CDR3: TGTGCCAGCAGACAACAGGGCCGAGCCACAGATACGCAGTATTTT. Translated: CASRQQGRATDTQYF.

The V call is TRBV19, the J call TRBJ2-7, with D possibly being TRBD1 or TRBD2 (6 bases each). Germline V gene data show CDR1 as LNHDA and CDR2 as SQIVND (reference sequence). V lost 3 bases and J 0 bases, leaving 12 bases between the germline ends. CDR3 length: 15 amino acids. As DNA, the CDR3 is TGTGCCAGTAGTATCGGGGGACACAACTCCTACGAGCAGTACTTC. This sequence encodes CASSIGGHNSYEQYF.